Shown below are 12 T cell receptor beta chains from a single sample sequenced in a study of graft-versus-host responses after intestinal transplantation. Which antigens these TCRs recognize remains unknown. Some clones are missing from TCRdb's copy, which holds only in-frame ones; the method was immunoSEQ multiplex PCR. The profile shows around 100,000 clones, around nine tenths of them singletons. The sample was unstimulated CD4+ T cells sorted from spleen or lymph node cells, taken before transplant. The receptor source for this set is a human donor who was the organ donor for an intestinal transplant.

The chain couples TRBV27 to TRBJ2-1; the D gene is possibly TRBD2 (6 bases). Trimming pared 2 bases from V and 5 bases from J, leaving 13 bases between. The CDR3 totals 15 residues. CDR1 is MNHEY and CDR2 is SMNVEV in the germline V gene (reference sequence). CDR3 nucleotide sequence: TGTGCCAGCAGTTTAAGGAGGGATTTCAACAATGAGCAGTTCTTC. Its translation is CASSLRRDFNNEQFF.

The rearrangement uses TRBV6-5 and TRBJ2-3; possible D gene TRBD1, 6 bases. The CDR3 extends over 14 amino acids. V lost 5 bases and J 6 bases, leaving 15 bases between the germline ends. Germline CDR1 reads MNHEY; CDR2 reads SVGAGI. CDR3 loop: CASSGGLRRDTQYF. The CDR3 coding sequence is TGTGCCAGCAGTGGGGGCCTCCGGCGGGATACGCAGTATTTT.

This clone turned up a few times. The chain uses TRBV19 and TRBJ1-4; a possible D gene is TRBD1 (5 bases). The CDR3 has 14 amino acids. The V end lost 1 base, the J end lost 8 bases, and 11 bases lay between the germline ends. Germline V lookup: CDR1 LNHDA, CDR2 SQIVND (reference sequence). CDR3 sequence (DNA): TGTGCCAGTAGTATAGGGGGCGCGGAGGAAAAACTGTTTTTT. As protein: CASSIGGAEEKLFF.

This clone was counted a single time. Here the CDR3 reads CASSIDRGMNTEAFF. The CDR3 nucleotides read TGTGCCAGTAGTATAGACAGGGGAATGAACACTGAAGCTTTCTTT. The rearrangement uses TRBV19 and TRBJ1-1; weak D call: TRBD1 (6 bases). Between the trimmed V and J ends, which lost 0 bases and 0 bases, there was a span of 8 bases. Per germline, CDR1 LNHDA and CDR2 SQIVND (reference sequence). The CDR3 is 15 residues long.

This chain uses TRBV6-6 with TRBJ2-1, with D hard to call. This CDR3 region has 12 residues. CDR1 and CDR2 (germline): MNHNY, SVGAGI (reference sequence). Between the trimmed V and J ends, which lost 6 bases and 4 bases, there was a span of 7 bases. The CDR3 DNA sequence: TGTGCCAGCAGCCCGCGTTACAATGAGCAGTTCTTC. It specifies CASSPRYNEQFF.

This clone was detected a few times. CDR3 amino acids: CASSSKQGAMPNEKLFF. The CDR3 DNA reads TGTGCCAGCAGCTCAAAACAGGGGGCGATGCCTAATGAAAAACTGTTTTTT. The V and J genes are TRBV7-2 and TRBJ1-4; 9 bases are shared with TRBD1. Germline V gene data show CDR1 as SGHTA and CDR2 as FQGNSA. V shed 4 bases and J 3 bases; nucleotides not matched to a gene: 9. The CDR3 length is 17 residues.

This chain links TRBV11-2 with TRBJ2-2; D may correspond to TRBD1 or TRBD2 (6 bases each). The length of the CDR3 is 13 residues. CDR1 is SGHAT and CDR2 is FQNNGV in the germline V gene. Trimming left V 5 bases short and J 7 bases short, with 11 bases between. Written as DNA, the CDR3 is TGTGCCAGCAGCCGGGGGCAGGGCGGGGAGCTGTTTTTT. Translated: CASSRGQGGELFF.

The rearrangement uses TRBV27 and TRBJ1-2, with TRBD1 matching 8 bases. V lost 5 bases to trimming and J lost 3 bases; unmatched junction nucleotides: 8. Germline CDR1 is MNHEY and CDR2 is SMNVEV (reference sequence). The CDR3 totals 15 residues. CDR3 nucleotide sequence: TGTGCCAGCAGTCCGGACAGGGCTCGGTACTATGGCTACACCTTC. This encodes CASSPDRARYYGYTF.

The genes are TRBV20-1 and TRBJ1-2; 7 bases match TRBD1. The trim removed 5 bases at V and 7 bases at J, leaving 4 bases unmatched. The CDR3 has 11 residues. The germline CDR1 and CDR2 sequences are DFQATT and SNEGSKA (reference sequence). The chain's CDR3 is CSASDRTGYTF. The CDR3 nucleotides are TGCAGTGCTTCGGACAGGACTGGCTACACCTTC.

The CDR3 nucleotides are TGTGCCAGCAGCCCCGCTCCTAGCGGAATCTACAATGAGCAGTTCTTC. Amino acid sequence: CASSPAPSGIYNEQFF. This chain uses TRBV27 with TRBJ2-1, with 7 bases matching TRBD2. J lost 3 bases, V lost 6 bases, and 11 bases had no gene match. The CDR3 extends over 16 amino acids. The germline V gene has CDR1 MNHEY and CDR2 SMNVEV (reference sequence).

CDR3 protein: CSVSWETQYF. The CDR3 coding sequence is TGCAGCGTGTCGTGGGAGACCCAGTACTTC. J is TRBJ2-5 and V is TRBV29-1; D ambiguous. V was cut by 6 bases and J by 5 bases, with 7 bases left in between. Germline CDR1 reads SQVTM; CDR2 reads ANQGSEA. The CDR3 covers 10 residues.

The genes are TRBV5-5 and TRBJ1-2, with D uncertain. CDR3 length equals 14 residues. CDR1 SGHKS and CDR2 YYEKEE come from the germline V gene (reference sequence). V lost 0 bases and J lost 5, with 11 bases in between. In DNA, the CDR3 is TGTGCCAGCAGCTTGGTCCCCTCAGCGTATGGCTACACCTTC. Translated, it gives CASSLVPSAYGYTF. The full variable domain, its missing parts supplied by reference TRBV5-5 and TRBJ1-2, is DAGVTQSPTHLIKTRGQQVTLRCSPISGHKSVSWYQQVLGQGPQFIFQYYEKEERGRGNFPDRFSARQFPNYSSELNVNALLLGDSALYLCASSLVPSAYGYTFGSGTRLTVV.